This is a list of T cell receptor beta chains from one sample in a study of T cell responses to AZD1222 COVID-19 vaccine. Clones were read by immunoSEQ multiplex PCR, and TCRdb kept only the in-frame ones, dropping some. In the table there are 110,000 to 150,000 clones, about 93% of which are singletons. The material was peripheral blood, obtained on day 0 of AZD1222 vaccination. All receptors come from an adult in good health. Both conserved end residues are part of each CDR3. D genes are given only for firm matches. Only some rows state a clone size, as once, few, many or a class for expanded clones.

j_call | d_call | v_call | clone_size | cdr3_nt | cdr3_aa
TRBJ2-3 | TRBD2 | TRBV9 | NA | TGTGCCAGCAGCGTAGAGGATAGCGGGACCTACACAGATACGCAGTATTTT | CASSVEDSGTYTDTQYF
TRBJ2-7 | TRBD1 | TRBV10-2 | NA | TGCGCCAGCAGTGAGCCGGGGACAGTCCTCTACGAGCAGTACTTC | CASSEPGTVLYEQYF
TRBJ1-1 | NA | TRBV2 | NA | TGTGCCAGCAGTGTTGATGGAACTGAAGCTTTCTTT | CASSVDGTEAFF
TRBJ2-7 | NA | TRBV5-1 | NA | TGCGCCAGCAGCTTGACAGCGATTTCGTCTCCGCAGTACTTC | CASSLTAISSPQYF
TRBJ1-2 | NA | TRBV18 | NA | TGTGCCAGCTCCCCATCAGGGTTGGCGGCGTTTGGCTACACCTTC | CASSPSGLAAFGYTF
TRBJ2-7 | TRBD1 | TRBV25-1 | NA | TGTGCCAGCAGAAGACAGGGGCAGGCCTACGAGCAGTACTTC | CASRRQGQAYEQYF
TRBJ1-4 | NA | TRBV5-6 | NA | TGTGCCAGCAGCTTAGATGGGGGGTCCGAAAAACTGTTTTTT | CASSLDGGSEKLFF
TRBJ2-6 | NA | TRBV9 | NA | TGTGCCAGCAGCCAGATATCTGGGGCCAACGTCCTGACTTTC | CASSQISGANVLTF
TRBJ2-2 | NA | TRBV20-1 | NA | TGCAGTGCTCGGACTGCCGGGGAGCTGTTTTTT | CSARTAGELFF
TRBJ2-7 | NA | TRBV7-9 | NA | TGTGCCAGCAGCCCGCAGGCGGGGTTAGCCTACGAGCAGTACTTC | CASSPQAGLAYEQYF
TRBJ2-3 | NA | TRBV21-1 | NA | TGTGCCAGCAGCACCGACGGTGTCTCAGATACGCAGTATTTT | CASSTDGVSDTQYF
TRBJ1-2 | NA | TRBV30 | NA | TGTGCCTGGAGTGTAAGAGACATGACGGGTGGCTACACCTTC | CAWSVRDMTGGYTF
TRBJ2-7 | TRBD1 | TRBV13 | once | TGTGCCAGCAGCCTCCGCCGGGACAGCTACGAGCAGTACTTC | CASSLRRDSYEQYF
TRBJ2-7 | NA | TRBV7-3 | NA | TGTGCCAGCAGCTTCCTCCCGCTAAAAGAGCAGTACTTC | CASSFLPLKEQYF
TRBJ1-4 | NA | TRBV3-1/TRBV3-2 | NA | TGTGCCAGCAGCCAGGGGAGTGAAAAACTGTTTTTT | CASSQGSEKLFF
TRBJ1-5 | TRBD1 | TRBV6-5 | NA | TGTGCCAGCAGCGCTACAGGGGGGGGAGGTCAGCCCCAGCATTTT | CASSATGGGGQPQHF
TRBJ2-2 | NA | TRBV19 | NA | TGTGCCAGTAGTATCCGGGGCCCTGCCACCGGGGAGCTGTTTTTT | CASSIRGPATGELFF